The entry that follows covers one TCR beta chain sequence. The source of the sample is a study of blood T cell repertoires in COVID-19. About the study: Sites across the United States, Italy and Spain contributed samples from acute and convalescent COVID-19. Nucleic acid was either cDNA or gDNA, and it came from T cells, B-cell-depleted T cells, or PBMCs.

V shed 7 bases and J 3 bases; nucleotides not matched to a gene: 3. Per germline, CDR1 SNHLY and CDR2 FYNNEI. CDR3 length: 13 amino acids. As handled by the study authors: For nucleated cells, counts were estimated from reference gene primer amplification. The table came from immunoSEQ multiplex PCR; TCRdb's copy has only in-frame clones and leaves some out. V, J and clone size reflect that table, while D and trimming were determined from the DNA. The sample shows tens of thousands of clones, roughly four fifths of them seen only once. This chain joins TRBV2 and TRBJ2-1, with 7 bases aligning to TRBD1. The sample comprised peripheral blood. This sequence was found in a man in his fifties or sixties with COVID-19, enrolled during active disease. CDR3 loop: CASNRDSYNEQFF. The CDR3 DNA is TGTGCCAGCAACCGGGACAGCTACAATGAGCAGTTCTTC.